This entry lists 10 T cell receptor beta chains sequenced from one sample in a study of OX40 agonist ivuxolimab in advanced cancers. TCRdb keeps only in-frame clones here, not all; method: immunoSEQ multiplex PCR. The sample has around 65,000 clones, about 89% seen once. The sequencing here drew on CD4+ or CD8+ T cells sorted from blood, taken in a trial of the OX40 agonist ivuxolimab. The receptors shown here come from an adult with an advanced solid tumor such as melanoma, head and neck, liver or kidney cancer.

The chain employs TRBV7-9 and TRBJ2-2; a possible D gene is TRBD2 (5 bases). Trimming shortened V by 2 bases and J by 5 bases, and 9 bases separated the two germline ends. The CDR3 runs 14 residues. Germline assignment: CDR1 SEHNR and CDR2 FQNEAQ (reference sequence). The CDR3 region is CASSLLEVTGELFF. The DNA of the CDR3 is TGTGCCAGCAGCTTACTGGAGGTTACCGGGGAGCTGTTTTTT.

The genes are TRBV7-6 and TRBJ2-3; 10 bases match TRBD2. There are 15 residues in the CDR3. V was clipped by 5 bases and J by 4 bases; unmatched bases: 6. Germline values: CDR1 SGHVS, CDR2 FNYEAQ. CDR3 nucleotide sequence: TGTGCCAGCAGCCCCCTAGCGGGGGTAGCAGATACGCAGTATTTT. Amino acid sequence: CASSPLAGVADTQYF.

The J gene is TRBJ2-5, the V gene TRBV28; no definite D call. Germline CDR1 and CDR2: MDHEN and SYDVKM. The ends were cut back, 6 bases at V and 7 bases at J, with 12 bases in the middle. The CDR3 is 12 amino acids. The CDR3 sequence is CASSPILATQYF. CDR3 nucleotides: TGTGCCAGCAGCCCGATCTTGGCGACCCAGTACTTC. The full variable domain, with the rest looked up from reference TRBV28 and TRBJ2-5, is DVKVTQSSRYLVKRTGEKVFLECVQDMDHENMFWYRQDPGLGLRLIYFSYDVKMKEKGDIPEGYSVSREKKERFSLILESASTNQTSMYLCASSPILATQYFGPGTRLLVL.

This chain uses TRBV7-2 with TRBJ1-1, with 8 bases identical to TRBD1. J gave up 1 base and V 7 bases, and 5 bases lay outside the gene matches. Looked up from germline, CDR1 is SGHTA and CDR2 is FQGNSA. This CDR3 has 14 residues. The CDR3 here is CASTPTGANTEAFF. In DNA, the CDR3 is TGTGCCAGCACCCCGACAGGGGCGAACACTGAAGCTTTCTTT.

This clone appeared a single time. The chain joins TRBV6-1 to TRBJ1-1; possible D gene TRBD1, 5 bases. This CDR3 comprises 13 residues. V lost 6 bases, J lost 1 base, and 9 bases lay in between. The germline V gene encodes CDR1 MNHNS and CDR2 SASEGT. CDR3 amino acids: CASSLTGNTEAFF. In DNA form, the CDR3 reads TGTGCCAGCAGCCTTACAGGGAACACTGAAGCTTTCTTT.

The V and J genes are TRBV10-3 and TRBJ2-7, with D possibly being TRBD1 (5 bases). This CDR3 is 15 amino acids long. Germline-derived CDR1 and CDR2 are ENHRY and SYGVKD. Trimming took 0 bases from V and 2 from J, leaving 11 bases between them. DNA for the CDR3: TGTGCCATCAGTGAGTCGTGGGGCGGAACCTACGAGCAGTACTTC. The encoded protein is CAISESWGGTYEQYF.

This clone was counted only a few times. This chain joins TRBV6-6 and TRBJ1-1; no firm D call. The V and J ends lost 2 bases and 2 bases respectively, with 3 bases between them. This CDR3 has 12 amino acids. From germline, CDR1 is MNHNY and CDR2 SVGAGI (reference sequence). The CDR3 region has the DNA TGTGCCAGCAGTTACATCAACACTGAAGCTTTCTTT. Amino acid sequence: CASSYINTEAFF.

The J gene is TRBJ1-5, the V gene TRBV4-1; 10 bases match TRBD1. The ends lost 1 base at V and 5 bases at J; junction bases unmatched: 8. Germline V gives CDR1 MGHRA, CDR2 YSYEKL. The CDR3 has 17 amino acids. CDR3 in amino acids: CASSQAPAGTGDQPQHF. CDR3 sequence (DNA): TGCGCCAGCAGCCAAGCTCCAGCCGGGACAGGGGATCAGCCCCAGCATTTT.

The chain joins TRBV7-9 to TRBJ2-2, with D unclear. The CDR3 is 15 residues long. V was shortened by 6 bases and J by 0 bases, with 11 bases between the two germline ends. Per germline, CDR1 SEHNR and CDR2 FQNEAQ (reference sequence). The chain's CDR3 is CASRLIQTNTGELFF. The CDR3 nucleotides are TGTGCCAGCAGACTTATACAGACGAACACCGGGGAGCTGTTTTTT.

CDR3 coding DNA: TGTGCCAGCAGCTGGGGGGGACAGGGGGATTCACCCCTCCACTTT. Translated, it gives CASSWGGQGDSPLHF. V gene TRBV7-6 combines with J gene TRBJ1-6; 11 bases fit TRBD1. The CDR3 totals 15 residues. Looked up from germline, CDR1 is SGHVS and CDR2 is FNYEAQ. After removal of 4 bases from V and 8 bases from J, the junction contained 4 bases not matched to a gene.